This T cell receptor (beta chain) was identified during a study of OX40 agonist ivuxolimab in advanced cancers. Blood sampling took place at baseline, cycle 4 day 1, and cycle 7 day 1. Sequencing was performed with immunoSEQ multiplex PCR; in TCRdb, only in-frame clones are kept and a portion is missing. The data contain tens of thousands of clones, around 92% of them seen just once; the ten biggest clones take up 9% to 10%. Germline CDR1 and CDR2: MRHNA and SNTAGT. Trimming at V came to 3 bases and at J to 2 bases, leaving 1 base not matched to a gene. The CDR3 totals 13 residues. The origin of this receptor is an adult with an advanced solid tumor such as melanoma, head and neck, liver or kidney cancer. The chain combines TRBV6-4 with TRBJ2-7; 7 nucleotides agree with TRBD1. The input for sequencing was CD4+ or CD8+ T cells sorted from blood, taken in a trial of the OX40 agonist ivuxolimab. The CDR3 spells CASSEGGTYEQYF. CDR3 nucleotides: TGTGCCAGCAGTGAAGGGGGCACCTACGAGCAGTACTTC.